This T cell receptor (beta chain) emerged from a study of blood T cell repertoires in COVID-19. At the level of the study: Material from acute and convalescent COVID-19 was sourced from the United States, Italy and Spain. The cDNA or gDNA used as material had been derived from T cells, B-cell-depleted T cells, or PBMCs.

In the source study's methods: Reference gene primer amplification yielded estimated nucleated cell counts. Profiling relied on immunoSEQ multiplex PCR, and the TCRdb table lists in-frame clones only, not all of them. V and J calls and clone size come straight from that table; D and trimming were deduced from the DNA. The sample lists 110,000 to 150,000 clones, roughly 87% occurring once. What was sequenced was peripheral blood. This TCR was sampled from a man aged 65-85 years with acute or convalescent COVID-19.

In nucleotides, the CDR3 is TGCAGTGCGGGGGCTCGGAATACGCAGTATTTT. This sequence encodes CSAGARNTQYF. V and J are TRBV20-1 and TRBJ2-3; tentatively, D is TRBD1 (6 bases). This CDR3 is built from 11 residues. CDR1 DFQATT and CDR2 SNEGSKA come from the germline V gene (reference sequence). V was shortened by 6 bases and J by 7 bases, with 11 bases between the two germline ends.